This passage covers 23 T cell receptor beta chains from one sample sequenced in a study of T cells in women clearing cervical HPV infection (dated by TCRdb to about 2018). The library was prepared using the immunoSEQ multiplex PCR assay. TCRdb stores this immuneACCESS table with in-frame sequences only. Part of the clones is absent; in the studies checked, under half of the shortfall reflects unresolved V genes, and no reason is known for the rest. The sample table gives under 50,000 clones. The ten largest clones add up to approximately 4.8% of the sample. The sequenced sample consisted of blood buffy coat. These TCRs come from a woman aged 18-70 years with a cervical HPV16 infection that either progressed to CIN3+ or cleared (not recorded which).

Comments on this clone: The read terminates 3 residues ahead of where the CDR3 ends, so the germline J gene completes it. This sequence joins TRBV7-8 and TRBJ1-4; maybe TRBD1 (5 bases). CDR3 size: 14 residues. Trimming stripped 5 bases from V and 6 bases from J, with 13 bases between. CDR1 SGHVS and CDR2 FQNEAQ come from the germline V gene. The CDR3 sequence: CASSKTDLDEKLFF. CDR3 DNA, as far as it was read: TGTGCCAGCAGCAAGACAGACCTAGATGAAAAA.

Comments on this clone: The read halts 3 residues ahead of the CDR3 end, with the missing end drawn from the germline J gene. The rearrangement links TRBV18 to TRBJ1-5; 8 bases align to TRBD1. Germline-derived CDR1 and CDR2 are KGHSH and LQKENI. This CDR3 is 15 amino acids long. V lost 6 bases to trimming and J lost 3 bases; unmatched junction nucleotides: 7. CDR3 sequence reads: CASSLDRGPNQPQHF. The CDR3 bases that were read are TGTGCCAGCTCCCTCGACAGGGGACCCAATCAGCCC.

With respect to this clone: Read data end 3 residues before the CDR3 end; the end is taken from the germline J gene. V usage is TRBV2 and J usage is TRBJ2-7, with 10 positions matching TRBD1. Germline CDR1 and CDR2: SNHLY and FYNNEI. This CDR3 comprises 17 residues. Unmatched junction bases numbered 17, after V lost 6 bases and J lost 6 bases. The CDR3 spells CASSRITGTGEMREQYF. The CDR3 bases that were read are TGTGCCAGCAGCAGAATCACCGGGACAGGGGAAATGCGCGAG.

Concerning this clone itself: Read coverage stops 3 residues before the CDR3 terminus; the germline J gene supplies the remainder. The chain uses TRBV7-9 and TRBJ1-6; the match to TRBD1 covers 9 bases. Per germline, CDR1 SEHNR and CDR2 FQNEAQ (reference sequence). The J segment lost 7 bases and the V segment lost 8 bases, leaving 9 bases of the junction unmatched. This CDR3 spans 15 amino acids. Partial CDR3 DNA: TGTGCCAGCGACCCGGGACAGGGCTCGAATTCACCC. It encodes CASDPGQGSNSP. The complete CDR3 protein is CASDPGQGSNSPLHF.

The sequenced CDR3 bases are TGTGCCAGCAGGGGACTGTCTTCCTACGAG. Translation: CASRGLSSYE. The whole CDR3 is CASRGLSSYEQYF. V gene TRBV2 combines with J gene TRBJ2-7, with a possible D match to TRBD2 (6 bases). Read data end 3 residues before the CDR3 end; the end is taken from the germline J gene. The CDR3 contains 13 residues. The germline V gene has CDR1 SNHLY and CDR2 FYNNEI. Trimming cost V 6 bases and J 1 base, with 10 bases left between them.

On this clone: The read finishes 3 residues shy of the CDR3 end, and the germline J gene is used to complete it. The chain links TRBV29-1 to TRBJ2-7, with D maybe TRBD1 (5 bases). This CDR3 has 14 amino acids. V was pared by 4 bases and J by 3 bases, with 16 bases between. Germline-derived CDR1 and CDR2 are SQVTM and ANQGSEA. The sequenced part of the CDR3 DNA is TGCAGCGTTGCTCTTCAAGGGGCAGTCTACGAG. This encodes CSVALQGAVYE. The full-length CDR3 reads as CSVALQGAVYEQYF.

Notes on this clone: Sequencing ends 3 residues short of the CDR3 end; the germline J gene provides the rest. V and J are TRBV29-1 and TRBJ2-3; D possibly corresponds to TRBD1 (6 bases). The germline V gene has CDR1 SQVTM and CDR2 ANQGSEA. Trimming removed 0 bases at V and 3 bases at J, with 10 bases between. The CDR3 spans 14 residues. CDR3 protein: CSVEEGRGTDTQYF. Incomplete CDR3 DNA: TGCAGCGTTGAAGAAGGCAGGGGTACAGATACG.

A word on this clone: The read ends 3 residues before the CDR3 terminus; that terminus is restored from the germline J gene. The J gene is TRBJ1-5, the V gene TRBV10-2; possible D gene TRBD1, 6 bases. Germline lookup yields CDR1 WSHSY and CDR2 SAAADI. The CDR3 has 14 amino acids. V was shortened by 6 bases and J by 8 bases, with 17 bases between the two germline ends. The CDR3 DNA, read in part, is TGCGCCAGCAGACTAGGGGGTTCGCTAGAGCCC. Its protein is CASRLGGSLEP. The complete CDR3 protein is CASRLGGSLEPQHF.

Concerning this clone: The read is 3 residues too short to cover the CDR3 end, so that end is filled in from the germline J gene. The V call is TRBV4-1, the J call TRBJ1-2; D ambiguous. The CDR3 contains 14 residues. In germline, CDR1 is MGHRA, CDR2 YSYEKL. The part of the CDR3 DNA that was read is TGCGCCAGCAGCCAACTAGGCCAACCGTGGGGC. This gives the protein CASSQLGQPWG. The whole CDR3 region reads CASSQLGQPWGYTF.

CDR3 DNA (partial): TGCAGTGCTAGAGAGGCAGGGAAATTTCTGTCGAGCAATCAGCCC. Translating gives CSAREAGKFLSSNQP. The CDR3 reads in full as CSAREAGKFLSSNQPQHF. The J gene is TRBJ1-5, the V gene TRBV20-1, with D possibly being TRBD1 (5 bases). The CDR3 is cut off 3 residues early in the read; its end comes from the germline J gene. Germline CDR1 DFQATT, CDR2 SNEGSKA (reference sequence). There are 18 residues in the CDR3. Trimming cost V 0 bases and J 1 base, with 19 bases left between them.

In regard to this clone: The DNA ends 3 residues before the CDR3 does, and the rest of the CDR3 is filled in from the germline J gene. This chain uses TRBV6-1 with TRBJ2-3; 10 bases match TRBD1. Trimming removed 4 bases from V and 5 bases from J; junction bases left unmatched: 6. Germline CDR1 reads MNHNS; CDR2 reads SASEGT. The CDR3 consists of 15 residues. The CDR3: CASSAGQGGIDTQYF. Incomplete CDR3 DNA: TGTGCCAGCAGTGCTGGACAGGGGGGCATAGATACG.

The sequenced part of the CDR3 DNA is TGTGCCAGTAGACTGACAGGGGCAGGGGAG. Protein product: CASRLTGAGE. The CDR3 in its entirety is CASRLTGAGELFF. The chain uses TRBV19 and TRBJ2-2; 8 nucleotides match TRBD1. The read ends 3 residues early relative to the CDR3; the germline J gene fills the gap. There are 13 residues in the CDR3. Trimming took 6 bases from V and 8 from J; bases not matched to a gene: 5. Germline V gives CDR1 LNHDA, CDR2 SQIVND (reference sequence).

As to this clone: The CDR3 end falls 3 residues outside the read, so it is completed with the germline J gene. The chain links TRBV10-3 to TRBJ1-2; 9 bases map to TRBD1. CDR1 ENHRY and CDR2 SYGVKD come from the germline V gene. The CDR3 totals 14 residues. The CDR3 bases that were read are TGTGCCATCAGTCCGGGACAGGGCCCGGGGGGC. It codes for CAISPGQGPGG. The CDR3 reads in full as CAISPGQGPGGYTF.

Comment on this clone: The read terminates 3 residues before the CDR3 end, so the remaining end is supplied by the germline J gene. The V call is TRBV20-1, the J call TRBJ2-5; D gene ambiguous. Between the trimmed V and J ends, which lost 3 bases and 5 bases, there was a span of 25 bases. Germline V lookup: CDR1 DFQATT, CDR2 SNEGSKA (reference sequence). The CDR3 loop spans 17 amino acids. The CDR3 DNA, read in part, is TGCAGTGCTAGCCTCTATAAATTACATGAGCGTGGGGAGACC. Encoded protein: CSASLYKLHERGET. The entire CDR3 reads CSASLYKLHERGETQYF.

For this clone: The DNA ends 3 residues before the CDR3 does, and the rest of the CDR3 is filled in from the germline J gene. This chain links TRBV2 with TRBJ1-6; D remains ambiguous. The CDR3 has 15 amino acids. Trimming removed 5 bases at V and 0 bases at J, with 8 bases between. Germline V gene data show CDR1 as SNHLY and CDR2 as FYNNEI. The covered CDR3 bases are TGTGCCAGCAGTACCGCGGACTCCTATAATTCACCC. This codes for CASSTADSYNSP. The CDR3 in its entirety is CASSTADSYNSPLHF.

As regards this clone: The read ends 3 residues shy of where the CDR3 ends; the end is completed using the germline J gene. This chain connects TRBV20-1 to TRBJ2-5; 12 nucleotides align to TRBD2. V lost 3 bases to trimming and J lost 4 bases; unmatched junction nucleotides: 12. The CDR3 length is 17 residues. Germline CDR1 and CDR2: DFQATT and SNEGSKA (reference sequence). Incomplete CDR3 DNA: TGCAGTGCTAGCGATACTAGCGGGGGGTATAGTAGAGAGACC. This translates into CSASDTSGGYSRET. The CDR3 as a whole reads CSASDTSGGYSRETQYF.

Turning to this clone: With the read ending 3 residues before the CDR3 end, the germline J gene is used to fill in that end. J is TRBJ2-3 and V is TRBV5-1, with TRBD2 identical over 15 bases. The V and J ends lost 4 bases and 0 bases, in that order; junction bases with no gene match: 3. This CDR3 has 17 amino acids. Germline V gives CDR1 SGHRS, CDR2 YFSETQ. CDR3 sequence: CASSPGLAGGSTDTQYF. The sequenced part of the CDR3 DNA is TGCGCCAGCAGCCCCGGACTAGCGGGGGGGAGCACAGATACG.

A word on this clone: The observed sequence ends 3 residues before the CDR3 terminus, with the missing tail filled in from the germline J gene. The chain combines TRBV2 with TRBJ2-7; 9 nucleotides match TRBD1. Germline trimming cut 1 base from V and 2 bases from J; bases unmatched to any gene: 12. The CDR3 loop spans 18 amino acids. In germline, CDR1 is SNHLY, CDR2 FYNNEI. Incomplete CDR3 DNA: TGTGCCAGCAGTGAAGGCCGGCGTAACAGGGGGCGACCCTACGAG. This codes for CASSEGRRNRGRPYE. The full CDR3 reads CASSEGRRNRGRPYEQYF.

As concerns this clone: The read halts 3 residues ahead of the CDR3 end, with the missing end drawn from the germline J gene. The V and J genes are TRBV11-2 and TRBJ2-3; D is possibly TRBD1 (5 bases). The CDR3 contains 14 residues. Germline lookup yields CDR1 SGHAT and CDR2 FQNNGV. Trimming stripped 1 base from V and 4 bases from J, with 9 bases between. The covered CDR3 bases are TGTGCCAGCAGCTTAGTACAGACAGCAGATACG. Encoded protein: CASSLVQTADT. The whole CDR3 sequence is CASSLVQTADTQYF.

In regard to this clone: The read halts 3 residues ahead of the CDR3 end, with the missing end drawn from the germline J gene. The rearrangement joins TRBV20-1 to TRBJ2-5, with unresolved D. The ends were cut back, 0 bases at V and 4 bases at J, with 12 bases in the middle. The CDR3 extends over 14 amino acids. CDR1 and CDR2 from the germline V gene are DFQATT and SNEGSKA (reference sequence). Partial CDR3 DNA: TGCAGTGCTAGAGAATGGCAGGTACGAGAGACC. Translated: CSAREWQVRET. The CDR3 in full is CSAREWQVRETQYF.

Points on this clone: From the germline J gene comes the end of the CDR3, since the read stops 3 residues before it. The chain has TRBV6-2 or TRBV6-3 and TRBJ2-5, with 7 bases matching TRBD1. Trimming at V came to 5 bases and at J to 1 base, leaving 4 bases not matched to a gene. This CDR3 has 14 amino acids. CDR1 and CDR2 (germline): MNHEY, SVGEGT. The CDR3 loop reads CASSPGQPQETQYF. Incomplete CDR3 DNA: TGTGCCAGCAGTCCGGGACAGCCCCAAGAGACC.

A remark on this clone: Read data end 3 residues before the CDR3 end; the end is taken from the germline J gene. The gene calls are TRBV18 and TRBJ2-3; a weak D match, TRBD2 (6 bases). Germline V gene sequence: CDR1 KGHSH, CDR2 LQKENI. Trimming stripped 3 bases from V and 2 bases from J, with 6 bases between. The CDR3 is 13 amino acids. The CDR3 reads CASSPDYTDTQYF. CDR3 bases read: TGTGCCAGCTCACCGGACTACACAGATACG.

With respect to this clone: The CDR3 extends 3 residues past the end of the read, so its final part is completed from the germline J gene. This rearrangement joins TRBV2 to TRBJ1-2; D perhaps matches TRBD1 (6 bases). This CDR3 region has 15 residues. The germline V and J ends were trimmed by 7 bases and 4 bases, with 19 bases remaining between them. Germline V CDR1 and CDR2: SNHLY, FYNNEI. The CDR3 loop is CASTAFNRVGYGYTF. Incomplete CDR3 DNA: TGTGCCAGCACTGCCTTTAACAGGGTCGGCTATGGC.